Below, 20 T cell receptor beta chains from the same sample are listed, as sequenced in a study of shared clonotypes between healthy human individuals (dated by TCRdb to about 2020). Receptor amplification or capture employed the immunoSEQ multiplex PCR assay. TCRdb took over this immuneACCESS table, retaining in-frame rearrangements with V and J assigned. Such tables are incomplete; in checked studies, under half of the missing clones stem from an unresolved V gene, and the remainder is unexplained. A total of about 1.1 million clones appear in this sample, 75% to 85% of them only once. The leading ten clones occupy 0.55% to 0.7% of the sample. Source material: memory CD4+ T cells from PBMCs. The cell subset or site label corresponds to: CD45RA-negative fraction. The receptors originated from a man aged 18 to 35 in good health. Some clones in this sample may be carry-over from other donors' samples.

This sequence joins TRBV7-2 and TRBJ2-1; 8 nucleotides align to TRBD2. Looked up from germline, CDR1 is SGHTA and CDR2 is FQGNSA. The V and J ends lost 5 bases and 0 bases, in that order; junction bases with no gene match: 6. The CDR3 covers 16 residues. The CDR3 DNA reads as TGTGCCAGCAGCAAAGCCGGGACTAGCTCCTACAATGAGCAGTTCTTC. Residues: CASSKAGTSSYNEQFF.

V and J are TRBV5-1 and TRBJ2-5, with unresolved D. Germline CDR1 reads SGHRS; CDR2 reads YFSETQ. Trimming cost V 3 bases and J 4 bases, with 10 bases left between them. This CDR3 comprises 13 residues. CDR3 sequence reads: CASSSGPLETQYF. In DNA form, the CDR3 reads TGCGCCAGCAGCTCCGGCCCTCTAGAGACCCAGTACTTC.

The chain joins TRBV30 to TRBJ1-6, with D maybe TRBD1 (5 bases). CDR1 GTSNPN and CDR2 SVGIG come from the germline V gene (reference sequence). The CDR3 consists of 16 residues. V shed 1 base and J shed 9 bases, with 19 bases lying between them. The CDR3 DNA follows: TGTGCCTGGAGTGACCCCCGGGGGGTTGGCCTTTCACCCCTCCACTTT. Amino acids: CAWSDPRGVGLSPLHF.

V usage is TRBV28 and J usage is TRBJ2-7; either TRBD1 or TRBD2 may fit D (5 bases each). V lost 5 bases to trimming and J lost 6 bases, with 26 bases between them. Germline loops: CDR1 MDHEN, CDR2 SYDVKM. There are 17 residues in the CDR3. Here the CDR3 DNA reads TGTGCCAGCAGTCCCAAGTCCCCGGGCCTAGCAAGGGGCGAGCAGTACTTC. Protein sequence: CASSPKSPGLARGEQYF.

The chain employs TRBV19 and TRBJ1-1, with TRBD1 matching 12 bases. This CDR3 is built from 16 residues. Germline loops: CDR1 LNHDA, CDR2 SQIVND (reference sequence). V dropped 9 bases and J dropped 3; count of bases not matched to a gene: 11. CDR3 residues: CASRSGTGGVYTEAFF. The CDR3 DNA follows: TGTGCCAGCCGCTCTGGGACAGGGGGCGTTTACACTGAAGCTTTCTTT.

This rearrangement joins TRBV7-3 to TRBJ2-7, with D tentatively TRBD2 (5 bases). The CDR3 loop spans 14 amino acids. Trimming left V 5 bases short and J 2 bases short, with 13 bases between. Per germline, CDR1 SGHTA and CDR2 FQGTGA. Written as DNA, the CDR3 is TGTGCCAGCAGCCCCACCGGACTTCCCTACGAGCAGTACTTC. Residues: CASSPTGLPYEQYF. The full variable domain, its missing parts supplied by reference TRBV7-3 and TRBJ2-7, is GAGVSQTPSNKVTEKGKYVELRCDPISGHTALYWYRQSLGQGPEFLIYFQGTGAADDSGLPNDRFFAVRPEGSVSTLKIQRTERGDSAVYLCASSPTGLPYEQYFGPGTRLTVT.

This clone was seen a few times. The chain carries TRBV1 and TRBJ2-1; the listed D gene, TRBD2, was not tested against the DNA. TRBV1 is noted as a pseudogene. The CDR3 spans 15 residues. CDR3 sequence (DNA): TGCACCAGCAGCCAAGTAGCGGGAGATAAAAATGAGCAGTTCTTC. Translating it yields CTSSQVAGDKNEQFF.

V usage is TRBV7-9 and J usage is TRBJ2-1; 8 nucleotides align to TRBD2. This CDR3 is built from 12 residues. Trimming at V came to 10 bases and at J to 8 bases, leaving 7 bases not matched to a gene. The germline CDR1 and CDR2 sequences are SEHNR and FQNEAQ (reference sequence). CDR3 sequence reads: CAIGSGSDEQFF. Written as DNA, the CDR3 is TGTGCCATCGGGAGCGGGAGTGATGAGCAGTTCTTC.

The chain uses TRBV27 and TRBJ1-5, with D perhaps TRBD1 (6 bases). This CDR3 has 15 amino acids. Trimming removed 4 bases at V and 3 bases at J, with 13 bases between. The V gene's germline CDR1 is MNHEY and CDR2 SMNVEV (reference sequence). Here the CDR3 reads CASSSNGQINQPQHF. Written as DNA, the CDR3 is TGTGCCAGCAGTTCGAATGGACAGATCAATCAGCCCCAGCATTTT.

This chain connects TRBV28 to TRBJ2-1; 11 bases match TRBD2. V shed 4 bases, J shed 1 base, and the junction held 3 bases outside the gene matches. From germline, CDR1 is MDHEN and CDR2 SYDVKM. The CDR3 covers 16 residues. This CDR3 is CASSSGTSGSYNEQFF. The CDR3 DNA is TGTGCCAGCAGTTCCGGGACTAGCGGATCCTACAATGAGCAGTTCTTC.

The chain has TRBV6-5 and TRBJ1-2; tentatively, D is TRBD1 (6 bases). CDR3 length: 12 residues. Germline values: CDR1 MNHEY, CDR2 SVGAGI. The ends were cut back, 5 bases at V and 5 bases at J, with 9 bases in the middle. The CDR3 region has the DNA TGTGCCAGCAGTCCGACAGGATATGGCTACACCTTC. Residues: CASSPTGYGYTF.

This clone appeared a few times. The rearrangement uses TRBV7-9 and TRBJ2-5, with TRBD1 identical over 7 bases. Trimming removed 5 bases from V and 13 bases from J; junction bases left unmatched: 28. The germline V gene has CDR1 SEHNR and CDR2 FQNEAQ (reference sequence). CDR3 length: 18 amino acids. The DNA of the CDR3 is TGTGCCAGCAGCCCGATGGGACAGCCGACTTGGGATTACGGCGAGCGGTACTTC. Amino acids: CASSPMGQPTWDYGERYF.

This clone has more than one count but fewer than ten. The CDR3 DNA reads as TGCAGCGTTGTTGGGCAGTATGGAAACACCATATATTTT. The encoded protein is CSVVGQYGNTIYF. The chain couples TRBV29-1 to TRBJ1-3, with unresolved D. The V end was cut by 4 bases, the J end by 3 bases, with 10 bases between. Germline CDR1 and CDR2: SQVTM and ANQGSEA. The CDR3 spans 13 residues. The full variable domain, its missing parts supplied by reference TRBV29-1 and TRBJ1-3, is SAVISQKPSRDICQRGTSLTIQCQVDSQVTMMFWYRQQPGQSLTLIATANQGSEATYESGFVIDKFPISRPNLTFSTLTVSNMSPEDSSIYLCSVVGQYGNTIYFGEGSWLTVV.

The chain recombines TRBV10-3 with TRBJ2-4; 8 bases are shared with TRBD2. The J segment lost 0 bases and the V segment lost 5 bases, leaving 12 bases of the junction unmatched. Germline CDR1 is ENHRY and CDR2 is SYGVKD. The CDR3 runs to 18 residues. The CDR3 nucleotides are TGTGCCATCAGTCCCCGGGAGGGGCTAGCCCAAGCCAAAAACATTCAGTACTTC. Protein: CAISPREGLAQAKNIQYF.

This sequence joins TRBV28 and TRBJ2-2, with D uncertain. Germline V lookup: CDR1 MDHEN, CDR2 SYDVKM. Trimming took off 3 bases at V and 0 bases at J, with 8 bases between the two ends. CDR3 length: 15 residues. The CDR3 DNA reads as TGTGCCAGCAGTTTTAGGCGACCGAACACCGGGGAGCTGTTTTTT. Translation gives CASSFRRPNTGELFF.

A remark on this clone: A far larger clone is one nucleotide away, so this likely arose from a read error. The rearrangement links TRBV5-6 to TRBJ2-3, with D uncertain. Trimming took off 2 bases at V and 2 bases at J, with 3 bases between the two ends. The CDR3 extends over 12 amino acids. Germline CDR1 SGHDT, CDR2 YYEEEE. The CDR3 loop is CASSLITDTQYF. The CDR3 region has the DNA TGTGCCAGCAGCTTAATCACAGATACGCAGTATTTT.

As to this clone: A read error is the likely source, as a far larger clone sits one nucleotide away. The chain joins TRBV5-6 to TRBJ2-1; 7 bases are a match to TRBD1. V was clipped by 0 bases and J by 8 bases; unmatched bases: 8. Per germline, CDR1 SGHDT and CDR2 YYEEEE. This CDR3 has 15 amino acids. The CDR3 loop reads CASSLADRVTDEQFF. For the CDR3, the DNA is TGTGCCAGCAGCTTGGCTGACAGGGTAACGGATGAGCAGTTCTTC.

This clone was seen a single time. The V and J genes are TRBV6-5 and TRBJ2-3; D is unclear. In germline, CDR1 is MNHEY, CDR2 SVGAGI. The CDR3 totals 14 residues. V lost 7 bases, J lost 0 bases, and 11 bases lay in between. The CDR3 is CASIKDPSTDTQYF. CDR3 sequence (DNA): TGTGCCAGCATTAAAGACCCTAGCACAGATACGCAGTATTTT.

This rearrangement joins TRBV28 to TRBJ1-1, with TRBD1 as a possible D gene (6 bases). Per germline, CDR1 MDHEN and CDR2 SYDVKM. The germline V and J ends were trimmed by 6 bases and 0 bases, with 14 bases remaining between them. CDR3 size: 15 residues. CDR3 in DNA: TGTGCCAGCAGCGCCGGGACACGCATGAACACTGAAGCTTTCTTT. Its translation is CASSAGTRMNTEAFF.

The chain joins TRBV28 to TRBJ1-3; no reliable D call. The V end was cut by 7 bases, the J end by 7 bases, with 8 bases between. The CDR3 consists of 11 residues. The germline CDR1 and CDR2 sequences are MDHEN and SYDVKM. CDR3 amino acids: CASNSGNTIYF. CDR3 coding DNA: TGTGCCAGCAACTCAGGCAACACCATATATTTT.